The source of this T cell receptor beta chain is a study of T-cell memory formation after mild COVID-19. Study information: TCR clusters were mostly donor specific.

MiXCR, applied by TCRdb to the 5' RACE reads, yields one record per CDR3 protein. The data show hundreds of thousands of distinct CDR3 sequences, with about 15% seen just once and around 24% held by the top ten. Broader study findings: Proof of SARS-CoV-2 specificity was absent for the second-wave clones that crested on day 37. Contracting clones, day 15 to 85, had balanced CD4/CD8, and later expanders favored CD4+.

Per germline, CDR1 DFQATT and CDR2 SNEGSKA (reference sequence). The length of the CDR3 is 14 residues. With 1 base clipped from V and 3 bases from J, the junction kept 3 bases outside the gene matches. On this clonotype itself: Antigen specificity is unknown.

The clonotype originates from a man between 18 and 35 years old who had mild COVID-19 (a few samples of this study predate the infection). Cell type and time point are not known. The chain is built from TRBV20-1 and TRBJ2-5; TRBD2 agrees at 9 bases. Sample: PBMCs or a T cell subset sorted from them (not recorded which). The CDR3 DNA sequence: TGCAGTGCTAGAGCGACTAGCGGCAAAGAGACCCAGTACTTC. Translation gives CSARATSGKETQYF.